Given below is one TCR beta chain in context. Germline V gene lookup returns CDR1 SGHTA and CDR2 FQGNSA. CDR3 length equals 17 residues. V gave up 6 bases and J gave up 0 bases, with 19 bases separating them. Sequencing used immunoSEQ multiplex PCR; TCRdb keeps in-frame clones, though not all of them. The sample yields about 70,000 clones, 75% to 90% seen once. The data were obtained in a study of blood T cell repertoires in COVID-19. Study as a whole: Researchers got acute and convalescent COVID-19 samples from the United States, Italy and Spain. Sample material is recorded as cDNA or gDNA derived from T cells, B-cell-depleted T cells, or PBMCs.

This TCR derives from a woman aged 80 or older with active or convalescent COVID-19. The rearrangement links TRBV7-2 to TRBJ2-3, with D possibly matching TRBD2 (6 bases). The sequencing input was peripheral blood. The CDR3 loop is CASRLNGGLDSTDTQYF. In DNA, the CDR3 is TGTGCCAGCAGACTCAACGGGGGATTGGACAGCACAGATACGCAGTATTTT.